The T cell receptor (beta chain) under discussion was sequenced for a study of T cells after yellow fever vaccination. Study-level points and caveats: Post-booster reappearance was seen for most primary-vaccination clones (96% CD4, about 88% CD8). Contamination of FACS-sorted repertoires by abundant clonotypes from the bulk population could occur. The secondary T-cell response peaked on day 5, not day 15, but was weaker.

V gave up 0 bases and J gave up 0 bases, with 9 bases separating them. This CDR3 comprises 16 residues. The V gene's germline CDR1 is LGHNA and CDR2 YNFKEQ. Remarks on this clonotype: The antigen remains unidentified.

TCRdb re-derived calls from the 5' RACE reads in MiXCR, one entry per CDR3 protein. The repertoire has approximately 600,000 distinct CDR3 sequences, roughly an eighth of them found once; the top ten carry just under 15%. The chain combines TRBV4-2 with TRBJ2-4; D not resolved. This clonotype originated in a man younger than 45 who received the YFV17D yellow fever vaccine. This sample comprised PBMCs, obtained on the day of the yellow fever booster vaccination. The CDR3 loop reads CASSQEVALAKNIQYF. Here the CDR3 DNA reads TGTGCCAGCAGCCAAGAGGTAGCACTAGCCAAAAACATTCAGTACTTC.